Here is one T cell receptor beta chain with its context. The target antigen is unknown. PCR primers comprised 60 Vbeta and 13 Jbeta primers. Libraries were prepared by immunoSEQ multiplex PCR; TCRdb keeps only in-frame clonotypes and omits some of them. The sample records around 140,000 clones, roughly 79% being singletons. The entry originates in a study of cytomegalovirus exposure and HLA in healthy donors. Study summary: A preliminary data release comprised 80 million to 95 million unique TCRs obtained from HLA-typed donors. Overall study results and limits: Presence/absence comparisons presumed near-even sequencing depth among donors.

Germline assignment: CDR1 GTSNPN and CDR2 SVGIG (reference sequence). V was pared by 5 bases and J by 3 bases, with 5 bases of the junction left unmatched. The CDR3 is made up of 13 amino acids. Nominal health characterized the donors when sampled, though unrecorded immune exposures were likely. This chain links TRBV30 with TRBJ2-7, with TRBD1 matching 9 bases. This TCR derives from a man aged 25-40 years in good health and CMV-seropositive. Source material: PBMCs. The CDR3 protein is CAWAGTGNYEQYF. CDR3 coding DNA: TGTGCCTGGGCCGGGACAGGGAACTACGAGCAGTACTTC. Based on the CDR3 plus reference TRBV30 and TRBJ2-7, the full variable domain is SQTIHQWPATLVQPVGSPLSLECTVEGTSNPNLYWYRQAAGRGLQLLFYSVGIGQISSEVPQNLSASRPQDRQFILSSKKLLLSDSGFYLCAWAGTGNYEQYFGPGTRLTVT.